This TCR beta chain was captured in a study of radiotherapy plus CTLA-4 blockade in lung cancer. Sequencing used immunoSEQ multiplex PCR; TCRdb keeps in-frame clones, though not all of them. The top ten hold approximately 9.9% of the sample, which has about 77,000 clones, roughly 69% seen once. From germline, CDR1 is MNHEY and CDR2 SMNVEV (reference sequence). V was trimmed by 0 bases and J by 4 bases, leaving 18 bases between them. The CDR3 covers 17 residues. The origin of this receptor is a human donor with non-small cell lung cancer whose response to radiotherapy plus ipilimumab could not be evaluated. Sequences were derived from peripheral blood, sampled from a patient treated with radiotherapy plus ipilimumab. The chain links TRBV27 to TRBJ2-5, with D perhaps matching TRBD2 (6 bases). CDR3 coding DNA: TGTGCCAGCAGTTTATCGGGGGTTAGCGGTATACGAGAGACCCAGTACTTC. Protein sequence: CASSLSGVSGIRETQYF.